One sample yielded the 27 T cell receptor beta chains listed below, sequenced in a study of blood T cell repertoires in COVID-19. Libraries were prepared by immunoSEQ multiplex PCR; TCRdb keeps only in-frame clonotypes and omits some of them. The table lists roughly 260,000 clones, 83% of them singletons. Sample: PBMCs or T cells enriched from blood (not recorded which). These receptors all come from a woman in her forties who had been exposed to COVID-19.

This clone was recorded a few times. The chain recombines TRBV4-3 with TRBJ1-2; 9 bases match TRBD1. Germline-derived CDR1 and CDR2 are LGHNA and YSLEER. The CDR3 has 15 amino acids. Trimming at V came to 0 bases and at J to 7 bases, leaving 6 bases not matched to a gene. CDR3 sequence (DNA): TGCGCCAGCAGCCAAGACTCACAGGGGGCAGGTGGCTACACCTTC. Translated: CASSQDSQGAGGYTF.

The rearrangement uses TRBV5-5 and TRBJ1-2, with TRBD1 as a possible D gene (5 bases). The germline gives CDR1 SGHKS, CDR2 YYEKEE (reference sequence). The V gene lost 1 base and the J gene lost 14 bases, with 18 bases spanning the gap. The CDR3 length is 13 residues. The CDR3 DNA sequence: TGTGCCAGCAGCTTGTCGAGCGAAGGGGTAGGGACCTTC. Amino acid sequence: CASSLSSEGVGTF.

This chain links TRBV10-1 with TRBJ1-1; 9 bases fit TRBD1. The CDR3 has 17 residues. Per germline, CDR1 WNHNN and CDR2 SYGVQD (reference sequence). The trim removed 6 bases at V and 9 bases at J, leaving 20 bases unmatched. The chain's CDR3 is CASRTIPYRGRRIQAFF. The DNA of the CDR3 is TGCGCCAGCAGGACGATCCCTTACAGGGGGCGGCGAATCCAAGCTTTCTTT.

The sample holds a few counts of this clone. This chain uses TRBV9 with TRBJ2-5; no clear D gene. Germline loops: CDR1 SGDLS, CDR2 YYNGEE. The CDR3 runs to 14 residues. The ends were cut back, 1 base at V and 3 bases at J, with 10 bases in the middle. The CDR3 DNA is TGTGCCAGCAGCGTATTGCCATCGGAAGAGACCCAGTACTTC. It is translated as CASSVLPSEETQYF. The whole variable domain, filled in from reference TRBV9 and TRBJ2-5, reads DSGVTQTPKHLITATGQRVTLRCSPRSGDLSVYWYQQSLDQGLQFLIQYYNGEERAKGNILERFSAQQFPDLHSELNLSSLELGDSALYFCASSVLPSEETQYFGPGTRLLVL.

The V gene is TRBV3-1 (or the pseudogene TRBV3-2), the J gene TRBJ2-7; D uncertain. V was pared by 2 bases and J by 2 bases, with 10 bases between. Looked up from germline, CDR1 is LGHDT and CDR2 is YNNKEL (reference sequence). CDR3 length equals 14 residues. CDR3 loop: CASSQTTQTYEQYF. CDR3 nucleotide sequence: TGTGCCAGCAGCCAAACCACGCAGACCTACGAGCAGTACTTC.

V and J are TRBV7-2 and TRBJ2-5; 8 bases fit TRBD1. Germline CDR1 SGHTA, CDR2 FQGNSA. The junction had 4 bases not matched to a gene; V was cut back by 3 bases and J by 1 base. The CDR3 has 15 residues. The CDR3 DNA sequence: TGTGCCAGCAGCTTCAGGGGGCCCCCCCAAGAGACCCAGTACTTC. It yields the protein CASSFRGPPQETQYF. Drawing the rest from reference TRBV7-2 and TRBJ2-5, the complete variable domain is GAGVSQSPSNKVTEKGKDVELRCDPISGHTALYWYRQSLGQGLEFLIYFQGNSAPDKSGLPSDRFSAERTGGSVSTLTIQRTQQEDSAVYLCASSFRGPPQETQYFGPGTRLLVL.

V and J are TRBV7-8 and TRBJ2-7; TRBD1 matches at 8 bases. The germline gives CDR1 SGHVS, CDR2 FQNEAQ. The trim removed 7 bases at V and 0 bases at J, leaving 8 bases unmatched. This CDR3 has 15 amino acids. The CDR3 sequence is CASNVDRASSYEQYF. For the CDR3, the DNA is TGTGCCAGCAACGTGGACAGGGCGAGCTCCTACGAGCAGTACTTC.

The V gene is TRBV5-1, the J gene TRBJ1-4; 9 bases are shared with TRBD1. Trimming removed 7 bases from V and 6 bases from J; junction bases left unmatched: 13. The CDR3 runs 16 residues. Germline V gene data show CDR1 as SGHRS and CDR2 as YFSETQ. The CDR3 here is CASASMGGTGHEKLFF. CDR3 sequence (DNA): TGCGCCAGCGCCTCTATGGGCGGGACAGGGCATGAAAAACTGTTTTTT. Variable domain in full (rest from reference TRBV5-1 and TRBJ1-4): KAGVTQTPRYLIKTRGQQVTLSCSPISGHRSVSWYQQTPGQGLQFLFEYFSETQRNKGNFPGRFSGRQFSNSRSEMNVSTLELGDSALYLCASASMGGTGHEKLFFGSGTQLSVL.

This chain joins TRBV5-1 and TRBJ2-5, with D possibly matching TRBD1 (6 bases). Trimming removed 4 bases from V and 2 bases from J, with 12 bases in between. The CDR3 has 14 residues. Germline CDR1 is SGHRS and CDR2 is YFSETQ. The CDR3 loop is CASSRDRLQETQYF. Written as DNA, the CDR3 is TGCGCCAGCAGCAGAGACAGGTTGCAAGAGACCCAGTACTTC.

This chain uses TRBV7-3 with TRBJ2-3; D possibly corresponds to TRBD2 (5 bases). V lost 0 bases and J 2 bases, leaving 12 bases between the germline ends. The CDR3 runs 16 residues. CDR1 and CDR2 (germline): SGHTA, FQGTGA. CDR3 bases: TGTGCCAGCAGCTTAACTCCGGACGGGGTCACAGATACGCAGTATTTT. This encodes CASSLTPDGVTDTQYF.

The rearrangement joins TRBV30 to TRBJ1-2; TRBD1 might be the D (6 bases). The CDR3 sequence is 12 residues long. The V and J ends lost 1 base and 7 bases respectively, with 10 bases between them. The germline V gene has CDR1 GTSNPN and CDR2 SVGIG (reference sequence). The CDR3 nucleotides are TGTGCCTGGAGTGGAACAGGGTTTGGCTACACCTTC. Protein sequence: CAWSGTGFGYTF.

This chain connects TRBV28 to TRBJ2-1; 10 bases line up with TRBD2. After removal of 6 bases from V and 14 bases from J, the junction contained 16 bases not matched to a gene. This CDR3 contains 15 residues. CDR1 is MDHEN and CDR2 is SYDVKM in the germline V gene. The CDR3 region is CASRGQLAGALREFF. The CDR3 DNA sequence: TGTGCCAGCAGAGGGCAGCTAGCGGGGGCCCTCCGGGAGTTCTTC.

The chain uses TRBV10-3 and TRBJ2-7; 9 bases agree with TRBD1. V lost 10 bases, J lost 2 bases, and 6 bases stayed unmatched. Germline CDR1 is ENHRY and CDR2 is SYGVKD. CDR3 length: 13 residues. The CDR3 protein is CATGDRETYEQYF. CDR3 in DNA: TGTGCCACCGGGGACAGGGAGACCTACGAGCAGTACTTC.

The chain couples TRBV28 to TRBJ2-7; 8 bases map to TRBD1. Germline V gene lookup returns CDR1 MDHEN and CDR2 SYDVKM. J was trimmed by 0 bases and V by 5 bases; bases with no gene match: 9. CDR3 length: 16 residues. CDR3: CASSPTDRVGSYEQYF. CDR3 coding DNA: TGTGCCAGCAGTCCAACGGACAGGGTGGGCTCCTACGAGCAGTACTTC.

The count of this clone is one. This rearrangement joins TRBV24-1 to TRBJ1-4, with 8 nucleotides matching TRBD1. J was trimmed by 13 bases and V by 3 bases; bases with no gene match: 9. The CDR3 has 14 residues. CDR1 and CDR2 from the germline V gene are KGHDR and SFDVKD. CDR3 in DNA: TGTGCCACCAGTGATCCAGGACAGGGTGGAAGACTGTTTTTT. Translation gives CATSDPGQGGRLFF.

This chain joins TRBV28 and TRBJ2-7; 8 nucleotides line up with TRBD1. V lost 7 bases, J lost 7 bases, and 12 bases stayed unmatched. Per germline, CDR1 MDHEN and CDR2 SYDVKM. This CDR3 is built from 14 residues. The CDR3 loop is CASTPTGTGGEQYF. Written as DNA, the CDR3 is TGTGCCAGCACCCCTACCGGGACAGGTGGGGAGCAGTACTTC.

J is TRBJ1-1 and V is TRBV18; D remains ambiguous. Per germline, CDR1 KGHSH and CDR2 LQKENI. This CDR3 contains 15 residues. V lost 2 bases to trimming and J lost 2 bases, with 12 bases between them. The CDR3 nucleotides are TGTGCCAGCTCACCAGAATCCACAGCAAACACTGAAGCTTTCTTT. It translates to CASSPESTANTEAFF.

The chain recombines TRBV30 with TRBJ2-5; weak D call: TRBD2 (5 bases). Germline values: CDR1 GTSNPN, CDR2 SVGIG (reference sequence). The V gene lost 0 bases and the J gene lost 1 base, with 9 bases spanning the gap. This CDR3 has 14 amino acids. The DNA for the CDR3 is TGTGCCTGGAGTGTAATGCTAGCCCAAGAGACCCAGTACTTC. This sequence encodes CAWSVMLAQETQYF.

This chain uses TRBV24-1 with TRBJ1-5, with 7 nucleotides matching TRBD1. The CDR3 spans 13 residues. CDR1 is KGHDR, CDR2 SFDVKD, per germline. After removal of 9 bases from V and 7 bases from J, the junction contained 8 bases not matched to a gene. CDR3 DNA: TGTGCCACCTCCACAGGGGAAGGACAGCCCCAGCATTTT. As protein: CATSTGEGQPQHF.

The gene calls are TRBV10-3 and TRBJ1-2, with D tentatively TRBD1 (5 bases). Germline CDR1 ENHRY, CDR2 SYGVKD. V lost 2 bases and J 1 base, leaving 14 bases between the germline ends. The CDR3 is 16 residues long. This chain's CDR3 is CAISENRQASNYGYTF. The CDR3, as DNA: TGTGCCATCAGTGAGAACAGGCAAGCGAGTAACTATGGCTACACCTTC.

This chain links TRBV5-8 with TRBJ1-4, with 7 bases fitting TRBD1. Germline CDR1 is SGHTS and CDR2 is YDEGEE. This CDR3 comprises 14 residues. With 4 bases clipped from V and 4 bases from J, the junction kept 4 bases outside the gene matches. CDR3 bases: TGTGCCAGCAGCGCGGGACAGCTTAATGAAAAACTGTTTTTT. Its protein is CASSAGQLNEKLFF.

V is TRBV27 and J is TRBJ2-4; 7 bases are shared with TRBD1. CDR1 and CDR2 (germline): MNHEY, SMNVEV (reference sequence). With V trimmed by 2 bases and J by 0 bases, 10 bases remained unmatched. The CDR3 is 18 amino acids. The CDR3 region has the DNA TGTGCCAGCAGTTTACAAGGGGGCTATGGGGGAGCCAAAAACATTCAGTACTTC. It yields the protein CASSLQGGYGGAKNIQYF.

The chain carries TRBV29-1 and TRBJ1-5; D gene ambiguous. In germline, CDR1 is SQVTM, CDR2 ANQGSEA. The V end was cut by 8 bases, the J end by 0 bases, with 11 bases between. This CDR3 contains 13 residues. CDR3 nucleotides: TGCAGCACTAGGGCCGATAGCAATCAGCCCCAGCATTTT. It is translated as CSTRADSNQPQHF.

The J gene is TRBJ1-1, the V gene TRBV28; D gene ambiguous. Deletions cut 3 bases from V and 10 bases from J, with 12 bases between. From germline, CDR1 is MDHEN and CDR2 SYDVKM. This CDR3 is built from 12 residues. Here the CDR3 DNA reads TGTGCCAGCAGTTTTAGTGGGCTTGGAGCTTTCTTT. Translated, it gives CASSFSGLGAFF.

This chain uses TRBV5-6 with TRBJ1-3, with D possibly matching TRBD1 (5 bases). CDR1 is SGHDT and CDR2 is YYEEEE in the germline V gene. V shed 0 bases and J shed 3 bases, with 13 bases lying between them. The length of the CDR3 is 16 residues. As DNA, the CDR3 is TGTGCCAGCAGCTTGGGGCAGGGTGAGAGTGGAAACACCATATATTTT. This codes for CASSLGQGESGNTIYF.

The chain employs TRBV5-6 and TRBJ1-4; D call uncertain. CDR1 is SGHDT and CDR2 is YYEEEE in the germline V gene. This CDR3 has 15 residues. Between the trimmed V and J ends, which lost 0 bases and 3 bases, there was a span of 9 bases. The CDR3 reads CASSLGAVANEKLFF. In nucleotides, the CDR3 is TGTGCCAGCAGCTTGGGTGCGGTAGCTAATGAAAAACTGTTTTTT.

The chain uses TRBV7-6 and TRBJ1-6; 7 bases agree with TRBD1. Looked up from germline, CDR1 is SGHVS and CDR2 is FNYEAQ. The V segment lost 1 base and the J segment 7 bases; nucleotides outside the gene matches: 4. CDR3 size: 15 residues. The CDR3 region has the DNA TGTGCCAGCAGCTTAGGGTCAGGGGGAAATTCACCCCTCCACTTT. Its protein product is CASSLGSGGNSPLHF.